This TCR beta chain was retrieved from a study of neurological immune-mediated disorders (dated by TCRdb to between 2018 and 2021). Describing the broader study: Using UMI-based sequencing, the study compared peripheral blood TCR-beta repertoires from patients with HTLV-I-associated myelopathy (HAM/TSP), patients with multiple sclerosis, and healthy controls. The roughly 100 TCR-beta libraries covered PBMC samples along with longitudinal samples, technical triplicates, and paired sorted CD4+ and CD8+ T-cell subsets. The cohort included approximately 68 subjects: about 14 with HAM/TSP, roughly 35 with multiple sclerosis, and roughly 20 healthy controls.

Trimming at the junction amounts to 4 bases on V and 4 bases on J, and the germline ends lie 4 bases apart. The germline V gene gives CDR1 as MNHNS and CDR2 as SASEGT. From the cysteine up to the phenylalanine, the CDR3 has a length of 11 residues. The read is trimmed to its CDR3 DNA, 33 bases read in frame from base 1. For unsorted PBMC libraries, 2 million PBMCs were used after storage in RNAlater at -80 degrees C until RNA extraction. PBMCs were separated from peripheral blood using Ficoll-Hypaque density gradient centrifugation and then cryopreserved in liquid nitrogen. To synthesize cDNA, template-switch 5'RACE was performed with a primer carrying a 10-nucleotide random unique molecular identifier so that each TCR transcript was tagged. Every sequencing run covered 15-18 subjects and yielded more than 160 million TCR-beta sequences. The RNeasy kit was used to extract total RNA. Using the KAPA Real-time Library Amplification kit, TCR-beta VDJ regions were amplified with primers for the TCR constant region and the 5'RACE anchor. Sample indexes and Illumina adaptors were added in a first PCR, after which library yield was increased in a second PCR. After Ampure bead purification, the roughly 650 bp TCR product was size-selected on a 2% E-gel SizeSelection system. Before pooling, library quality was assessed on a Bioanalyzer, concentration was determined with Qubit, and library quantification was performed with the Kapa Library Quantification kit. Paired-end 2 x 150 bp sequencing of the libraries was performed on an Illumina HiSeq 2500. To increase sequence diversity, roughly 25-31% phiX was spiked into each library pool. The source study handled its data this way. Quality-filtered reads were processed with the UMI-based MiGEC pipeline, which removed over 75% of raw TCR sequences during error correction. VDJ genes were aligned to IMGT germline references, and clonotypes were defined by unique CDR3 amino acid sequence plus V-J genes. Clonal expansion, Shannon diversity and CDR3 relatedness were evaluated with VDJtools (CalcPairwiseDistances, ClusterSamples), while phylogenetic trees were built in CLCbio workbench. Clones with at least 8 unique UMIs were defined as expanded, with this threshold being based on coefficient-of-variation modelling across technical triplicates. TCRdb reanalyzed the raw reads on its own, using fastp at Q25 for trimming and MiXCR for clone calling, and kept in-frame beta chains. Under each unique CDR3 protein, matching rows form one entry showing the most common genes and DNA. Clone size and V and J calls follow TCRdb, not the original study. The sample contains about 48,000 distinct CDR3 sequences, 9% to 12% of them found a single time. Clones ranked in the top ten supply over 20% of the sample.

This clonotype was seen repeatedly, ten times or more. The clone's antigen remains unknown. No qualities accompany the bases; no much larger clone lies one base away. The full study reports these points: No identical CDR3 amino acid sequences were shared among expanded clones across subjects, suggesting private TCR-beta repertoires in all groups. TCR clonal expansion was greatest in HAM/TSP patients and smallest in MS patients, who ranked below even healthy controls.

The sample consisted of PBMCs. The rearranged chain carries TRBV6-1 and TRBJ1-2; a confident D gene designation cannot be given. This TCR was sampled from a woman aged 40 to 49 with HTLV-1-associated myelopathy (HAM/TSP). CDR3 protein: CASSGVYGYTF. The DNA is TGTGCCAGCAGTGGGGTCTATGGCTACACCTTC.